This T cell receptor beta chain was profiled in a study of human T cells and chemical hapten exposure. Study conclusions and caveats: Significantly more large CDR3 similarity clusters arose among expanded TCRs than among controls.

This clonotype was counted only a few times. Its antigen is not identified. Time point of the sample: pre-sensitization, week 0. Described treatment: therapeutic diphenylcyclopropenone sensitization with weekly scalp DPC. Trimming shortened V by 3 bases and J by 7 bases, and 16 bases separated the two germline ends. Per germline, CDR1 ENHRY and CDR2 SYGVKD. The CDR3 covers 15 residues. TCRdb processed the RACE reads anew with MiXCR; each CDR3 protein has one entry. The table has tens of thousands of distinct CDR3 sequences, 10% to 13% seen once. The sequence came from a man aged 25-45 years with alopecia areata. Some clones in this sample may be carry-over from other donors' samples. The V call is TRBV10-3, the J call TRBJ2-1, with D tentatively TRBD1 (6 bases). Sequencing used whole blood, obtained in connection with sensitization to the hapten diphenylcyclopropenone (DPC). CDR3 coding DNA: TGTGCCATCAGTGAAGGGCACCAGGGGACGAATGAGCAGTTCTTC. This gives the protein CAISEGHQGTNEQFF.